These 22 T cell receptor beta chains were all obtained from the same sample, sequenced in a study of cytomegalovirus exposure and HLA in healthy donors. It was with 60 Vbeta and 13 Jbeta primers that the PCR ran. The data were produced by immunoSEQ multiplex PCR, yet TCRdb's version contains in-frame clones alone and is incomplete. The sample holds 200,000 or so clones; 75% to 80% are singletons and the top ten take approximately 6%. Sequencing used PBMCs. These receptors were collected from a woman in her 30s in good health and CMV-seropositive.

The chain uses TRBV2 and TRBJ1-2; 7 nucleotides match TRBD1. The CDR3 runs 14 residues. The junction had 5 bases not matched to a gene; V was cut back by 6 bases and J by 1 base. CDR1 is SNHLY, CDR2 FYNNEI, per germline. CDR3 DNA: TGTGCCAGCAGCCCCGACAGGGTTAACTATGGCTACACCTTC. The encoded protein is CASSPDRVNYGYTF.

The V call is TRBV5-4, the J call TRBJ2-7, with 12 positions matching TRBD2. Looked up from germline, CDR1 is SGHNT and CDR2 is YYREEE (reference sequence). Trimming at V came to 2 bases and at J to 3 bases, leaving 12 bases not matched to a gene. CDR3 length: 18 residues. The CDR3 region has the DNA TGTGCCAGCAGCTTATCTAGCGGGGGGGGGACGCTGAACTACGAGCAGTACTTC. Translated: CASSLSSGGGTLNYEQYF.

The V gene is TRBV7-3, the J gene TRBJ2-1; TRBD2 matches 9 bases. The CDR3 sequence is 14 residues long. V was clipped by 6 bases and J by 5 bases; unmatched bases: 5. The germline gives CDR1 SGHTA, CDR2 FQGTGA. The CDR3 sequence is CASSPSGGHNEQFF. The CDR3 DNA is TGTGCCAGCAGTCCAAGCGGGGGGCACAATGAGCAGTTCTTC.

This clone showed up just a few times. The chain employs TRBV7-9 and TRBJ1-2; a possible D gene is TRBD1 (5 bases). Germline assignment: CDR1 SEHNR and CDR2 FQNEAQ (reference sequence). The CDR3 covers 18 residues. V was pared by 1 base and J by 4 bases, with 22 bases between. CDR3 sequence reads: CASSLGGLRQANSYGYTF. CDR3 DNA sequence: TGTGCCAGCAGCTTAGGGGGCTTAAGGCAGGCGAATAGCTATGGCTACACCTTC.

The V gene is TRBV19, the J gene TRBJ1-2; TRBD1 matches at 8 bases. The V gene's germline CDR1 is LNHDA and CDR2 SQIVND (reference sequence). Unmatched junction bases numbered 7, after V lost 9 bases and J lost 4 bases. The CDR3 is 13 amino acids. Here the CDR3 reads CASRRGTGYGYTF. The CDR3 DNA sequence: TGTGCCAGCCGCCGTGGGACAGGCTATGGCTACACCTTC.

The rearrangement joins TRBV10-1 to TRBJ2-3; 14 nucleotides agree with TRBD2. V was pared by 0 bases and J by 4 bases, with 9 bases of the junction left unmatched. In germline, CDR1 is WNHNN, CDR2 SYGVQD (reference sequence). This CDR3 is 19 amino acids long. CDR3 in amino acids: CASSESLGGLAGDADTQYF. CDR3 nucleotide sequence: TGCGCCAGCAGTGAGTCTCTAGGGGGACTAGCGGGAGATGCAGATACGCAGTATTTT.

The chain links TRBV25-1 to TRBJ1-2; the D gene is possibly TRBD1 (5 bases). V lost 3 bases to trimming and J lost 2 bases, with 10 bases between them. Germline V CDR1 and CDR2: MGHDK, SYGVNS. The CDR3 runs to 14 residues. This chain's CDR3 is CASSEGGDNYGYTF. CDR3 DNA: TGTGCCAGCAGTGAGGGGGGAGACAACTATGGCTACACCTTC.

This clone was picked up one time. The genes are TRBV27 and TRBJ1-5, with D hard to call. Germline V gene lookup returns CDR1 MNHEY and CDR2 SMNVEV (reference sequence). The length of the CDR3 is 12 residues. V was pared by 5 bases and J by 3 bases, with 5 bases between. This CDR3 reads CASSTTNQPQHF. As DNA, the CDR3 is TGTGCCAGCAGTACAACCAATCAGCCCCAGCATTTT.

The chain carries TRBV6-1 and TRBJ1-6; no clear D. Germline V gene data show CDR1 as MNHNS and CDR2 as SASEGT. V was shortened by 11 bases and J by 12 bases, with 14 bases between the two germline ends. This CDR3 spans 11 amino acids. In DNA, the CDR3 is TGTGCCGGAACCAAGGGAGGACCCCTCCACTTT. Amino acid sequence: CAGTKGGPLHF.

This chain connects TRBV5-6 to TRBJ1-1; a weak D match, TRBD1 (5 bases). CDR1 SGHDT and CDR2 YYEEEE come from the germline V gene. V was trimmed by 4 bases and J by 3 bases, leaving 16 bases between them. The CDR3 sequence is 15 residues long. The CDR3 region has the DNA TGTGCCAGCAGCCCGAGCCCGCTAGGGGACACTGAAGCTTTCTTT. Translation gives CASSPSPLGDTEAFF.

This chain joins TRBV11-3 and TRBJ2-3; maybe TRBD2 (5 bases). V was pared by 5 bases and J by 5 bases, with 5 bases between. The CDR3 sequence is 11 residues long. The germline CDR1 and CDR2 sequences are SGHNT and YENEEA. CDR3 sequence (DNA): TGTGCCAGCAGCCGGGGAGATACGCAGTATTTT. Its translation is CASSRGDTQYF.

Remarks on this clone: A read error may account for a junction end that differs from germline. The rearrangement links TRBV7-7 to TRBJ2-7; 7 nucleotides match TRBD1. The germline CDR1 and CDR2 sequences are SSHAT and FNYEAQ (reference sequence). CDR3 length equals 16 residues. The CDR3 coding sequence is TGTGCTAGCACCTTCTACCTCGGACAGGTAGACTACGAGCAGTACTTC. This gives the protein CASTFYLGQVDYEQYF.

This clone was seen more than once but under ten times. V and J are TRBV28 and TRBJ1-4; a weak D match, TRBD1 (5 bases). The germline V and J ends were trimmed by 1 base and 5 bases, with 11 bases remaining between them. CDR1 is MDHEN, CDR2 SYDVKM, per germline. The CDR3 consists of 15 residues. The CDR3 loop reads CASSLLARENEKLFF. The CDR3 DNA follows: TGTGCCAGCAGTTTATTGGCCAGGGAAAATGAAAAACTGTTTTTT.

The chain's CDR3 is CASSIHPTGQNSPLHF. The CDR3 DNA sequence: TGTGCCAGTAGTATCCACCCGACAGGTCAGAATTCACCCCTCCACTTT. The chain uses TRBV19 and TRBJ1-6, with D possibly being TRBD1 (6 bases). There are 16 residues in the CDR3. The germline V gene has CDR1 LNHDA and CDR2 SQIVND (reference sequence). V lost 3 bases and J 7 bases, leaving 16 bases between the germline ends. Using reference TRBV19 and TRBJ1-6 for the parts outside the CDR3, the full variable domain is DGGITQSPKYLFRKEGQNVTLSCEQNLNHDAMYWYRQDPGQGLRLIYYSQIVNDFQKGDIAEGYSVSREKKESFPLTVTSAQKNPTAFYLCASSIHPTGQNSPLHFGNGTRLTVT.

This clone was counted only a few times. The V and J genes are TRBV18 and TRBJ1-1; tentative D call: TRBD1 (5 bases). The germline V gene encodes CDR1 KGHSH and CDR2 LQKENI. The CDR3 is made up of 14 amino acids. Trimming took off 3 bases at V and 4 bases at J, with 12 bases between the two ends. The CDR3 DNA reads as TGTGCCAGCTCACCTCTTCCCGGGGGCACTGAAGCTTTCTTT. Protein: CASSPLPGGTEAFF. Variable domain in full (rest from reference TRBV18 and TRBJ1-1): NAGVMQNPRHLVRRRGQEARLRCSPMKGHSHVYWYRQLPEEGLKFMVYLQKENIIDESGMPKERFSAEFPKEGPSILRIQQVVRGDSAAYFCASSPLPGGTEAFFGQGTRLTVV.

The rearrangement joins TRBV6-6 to TRBJ1-1, with D possibly TRBD1 on 5 matching bases. The CDR3 has 12 residues. The germline V gene encodes CDR1 MNHNY and CDR2 SVGAGI (reference sequence). Trimming took off 2 bases at V and 5 bases at J, with 6 bases between the two ends. In DNA, the CDR3 is TGTGCCAGCAGTTACGGGGGGACTGAAGCTTTCTTT. Its translation is CASSYGGTEAFF.

This chain links TRBV6-6 with TRBJ2-7; the D gene is possibly TRBD1 (7 bases). Germline values: CDR1 MNHNY, CDR2 SVGAGI (reference sequence). The CDR3 spans 14 residues. Trimming removed 1 base at V and 5 bases at J, with 12 bases between. The CDR3 loop reads CASSYLEGAHEQYF. CDR3 DNA sequence: TGTGCCAGCAGTTACTTGGAGGGGGCCCACGAGCAGTACTTC.

The chain employs TRBV18 and TRBJ2-2; D call uncertain. CDR1 is KGHSH and CDR2 is LQKENI in the germline V gene. The CDR3 consists of 13 residues. V shed 3 bases and J shed 3 bases, with 5 bases lying between them. In nucleotides, the CDR3 is TGTGCCAGCTCACCGGCCGACACCGGGGAGCTGTTTTTT. Its protein product is CASSPADTGELFF.

The gene calls are TRBV7-9 and TRBJ1-4, with a tentative D call TRBD1 (5 bases). CDR3 length equals 16 residues. Trimming removed 2 bases at V and 8 bases at J, with 18 bases between. CDR1 is SEHNR and CDR2 is FQNEAQ in the germline V gene (reference sequence). Here the CDR3 DNA reads TGTGCCAGCAGCTTATTCGGCCAGGGAGGGGAGGAAAAACTGTTTTTT. The encoded protein is CASSLFGQGGEEKLFF.

The V call is TRBV19, the J call TRBJ1-5; TRBD1 agrees at 10 bases. CDR3 length: 15 residues. CDR1 and CDR2 from the germline V gene are LNHDA and SQIVND (reference sequence). The trim removed 10 bases at V and 0 bases at J, leaving 6 bases unmatched. CDR3 coding DNA: TGTGCCACCATCCGGGACAGGGGTAGCAATCAGCCCCAGCATTTT. This sequence encodes CATIRDRGSNQPQHF.

This chain uses TRBV10-3 with TRBJ1-5; D not certain. The germline CDR1 and CDR2 sequences are ENHRY and SYGVKD. The CDR3 runs 15 residues. V lost 0 bases to trimming and J lost 4 bases, with 10 bases between them. The CDR3 region is CAISESNSKNQPQHF. The CDR3 DNA reads as TGTGCCATCAGTGAGTCGAACAGTAAAAATCAGCCCCAGCATTTT.

The chain links TRBV2 to TRBJ1-1, with TRBD1 as a possible D gene (5 bases). This CDR3 comprises 13 residues. Per germline, CDR1 SNHLY and CDR2 FYNNEI. V gave up 6 bases and J gave up 0 bases, with 8 bases separating them. CDR3 sequence reads: CASRQVMNTEAFF. The DNA of the CDR3 is TGTGCCAGCAGACAGGTAATGAACACTGAAGCTTTCTTT.